The 20 T cell receptor beta chains below were found in one sample sequenced in a study of siplizumab effects on memory and regulatory T cells. Cells that made up the mixed lymphocyte reaction were cocultured at 37°C for 6 to 7 days. Using immunoSEQ multiplex PCR, the repertoire was profiled, and TCRdb retains in-frame clones only, with some absent. The sample gives roughly 10,000 clones, about half of which show up once; approximately 23% is in the top ten. The antigens these receptors bind are not known. The sequenced material came from CFSE-low (dividing) CD4+ T cells sorted from an allogeneic mixed lymphocyte reaction. These receptors all stem from a human donor in good health; the cells came from an allogeneic mixed lymphocyte reaction.

The chain combines TRBV20-1 with TRBJ2-3; D gene uncertain. This CDR3 has 9 residues. V dropped 6 bases and J dropped 4 bases, with 2 bases sitting between them. Germline V gene data show CDR1 as DFQATT and CDR2 as SNEGSKA (reference sequence). CDR3 sequence: CSAADTQYF. The CDR3 nucleotides are TGCAGTGCCGCAGATACGCAGTATTTT.

This clone occurred a few times. The chain employs TRBV7-5 and TRBJ2-1; TRBD2 is taken as the D call from the table, unchecked against the DNA. TRBV7-5 is flagged as a pseudogene. The CDR3 covers 16 residues. The CDR3 protein is CVRSFNRWRNYNEQFF. The DNA for the CDR3 is TGTGTCAGAAGCTTTAATCGTTGGCGGAACTACAATGAGCAGTTCTTC.

The J gene is TRBJ2-3, the V gene TRBV10-1; no clear D. CDR1 WNHNN and CDR2 SYGVQD come from the germline V gene (reference sequence). Trimming shortened V by 5 bases and J by 5 bases, and 5 bases separated the two germline ends. This CDR3 is built from 11 residues. CDR3 in amino acids: CASSLRDTQYF. The CDR3 nucleotides read TGCGCCAGCAGTTTAAGAGATACGCAGTATTTT.

This clone occurred a few times. V usage is TRBV6-1 and J usage is TRBJ1-1; 10 nucleotides match TRBD1. Germline trimming cut 4 bases from V and 10 bases from J; bases unmatched to any gene: 12. Looked up from germline, CDR1 is MNHNS and CDR2 is SASEGT. CDR3 length equals 15 residues. Here the CDR3 reads CASSVFPGTGDGAFF. The CDR3, as DNA: TGTGCCAGCAGTGTATTCCCGGGGACAGGGGACGGAGCTTTCTTT.

This clone is medium-sized in the sample. The genes are TRBV5-6 and TRBJ1-3; D gene uncertain. V lost 0 bases, J lost 2 bases, and 6 bases lay in between. Germline CDR1 reads SGHDT; CDR2 reads YYEEEE. There are 14 residues in the CDR3. CDR3 loop: CASSLGAAGNTIYF. The DNA of the CDR3 is TGTGCCAGCAGCTTGGGGGCGGCTGGAAACACCATATATTTT.

Remarks on this clone: At one of its ends the junction is not consistent with the germline gene, which may arise from a read error. The chain joins TRBV6-5 to TRBJ1-1, with D possibly matching TRBD1 (5 bases). This CDR3 region has 12 residues. Germline CDR1 reads MNHEY; CDR2 reads SVGAGI. As DNA, the CDR3 is TGTGCCTGCAGACGGGGGAGGACTGAAGCTTTCTTT. Residues: CACRRGRTEAFF.

This chain connects TRBV6-1 to TRBJ2-7; no clear D gene. CDR1 and CDR2 (germline): MNHNS, SASEGT. This CDR3 is 12 amino acids long. Trimming removed 5 bases at V and 2 bases at J, with 7 bases between. CDR3 amino acids: CASSLLTYEQYF. The CDR3, as DNA: TGTGCCAGCAGTCTACTTACCTACGAGCAGTACTTC.

Remarks on this clone: The junction and the germline gene differ at one end; a read error may be behind it. The chain has TRBV9 and TRBJ1-3; D not certain. From germline, CDR1 is SGDLS and CDR2 YYNGEE. The CDR3 has 12 amino acids. This CDR3 reads CASSLVGSSLDF. The DNA of the CDR3 is TGTGCCAGCAGCCTCGTGGGCTCCAGTCTTGATTTT. The variable domain in full, with the rest retrieved from reference TRBV9 and TRBJ1-3, is DSGVTQTPKHLITATGQRVTLRCSPRSGDLSVYWYQQSLDQGLQFLIQYYNGEERAKGNILERFSAQQFPDLHSELNLSSLELGDSALYFCASSLVGSSLDFGEGSWLTVV.

This clone came up a few times. The chain couples TRBV5-1 to TRBJ2-6; D is uncertain. Germline CDR1 reads SGHRS; CDR2 reads YFSETQ. Trimming pared 5 bases from V and 4 bases from J, leaving 10 bases between. The CDR3 has 14 amino acids. The CDR3 nucleotides are TGCGCCAGCAGTATGTCTTCGGGGGCCAACGTCCTGACTTTC. This sequence encodes CASSMSSGANVLTF.

This clone was counted a few times. V usage is TRBV28 and J usage is TRBJ1-1, with unresolved D. The CDR3 has 15 amino acids. Trimming cost V 3 bases and J 3 bases, with 14 bases left between them. Germline V gives CDR1 MDHEN, CDR2 SYDVKM. CDR3: CASSFVGRADTEAFF. CDR3 in DNA: TGTGCCAGCAGTTTTGTCGGCCGGGCGGACACTGAAGCTTTCTTT.

This clone was observed a handful of times. J is TRBJ2-5 and V is TRBV2; 9 nucleotides line up with TRBD2. The CDR3 has 13 residues. J gave up 1 base and V 6 bases, and 0 bases lay outside the gene matches. The V gene's germline CDR1 is SNHLY and CDR2 FYNNEI. The CDR3 loop is CASRTSGQETQYF. CDR3 bases: TGTGCCAGCAGGACTAGCGGCCAAGAGACCCAGTACTTC. The full variable domain, its missing parts supplied by reference TRBV2 and TRBJ2-5, is EPEVTQTPSHQVTQMGQEVILRCVPISNHLYFYWYRQILGQKVEFLVSFYNNEISEKSEIFDDQFSVERPDGSNFTLKIRSTKLEDSAMYFCASRTSGQETQYFGPGTRLLVL.

This clone came up a few times. In DNA, the CDR3 is TGTGCCAGCAGCCCCCGAATGAGAGATACGCAGTATTTT. Its translation: CASSPRMRDTQYF. The rearrangement joins TRBV9 to TRBJ2-3, with D hard to call. V lost 4 bases and J lost 5, with 11 bases in between. The CDR3 is 13 amino acids. The germline V gene has CDR1 SGDLS and CDR2 YYNGEE. Complete variable domain (other parts from reference TRBV9 and TRBJ2-3): DSGVTQTPKHLITATGQRVTLRCSPRSGDLSVYWYQQSLDQGLQFLIQYYNGEERAKGNILERFSAQQFPDLHSELNLSSLELGDSALYFCASSPRMRDTQYFGPGTRLTVL.

In this sample, this clone is medium-sized. This sequence joins TRBV5-1 and TRBJ1-1; unclear D gene. From germline, CDR1 is SGHRS and CDR2 YFSETQ. The length of the CDR3 is 13 residues. V lost 5 bases and J lost 1, with 9 bases in between. CDR3 DNA: TGCGCCAGCAGTCGTGACGGGAACACTGAAGCTTTCTTT. This codes for CASSRDGNTEAFF.

This clone was counted a few times. This chain connects TRBV28 to TRBJ2-6; no clear D gene. The CDR3 spans 15 residues. V was clipped by 4 bases and J by 4 bases, with 11 bases between them. Per the germline V gene, CDR1 is MDHEN and CDR2 is SYDVKM. CDR3 loop: CASSSRPLGANVLTF. The CDR3, as DNA: TGTGCCAGCAGTTCTAGACCCTTAGGGGCCAACGTCCTGACTTTC.

This clone was counted a few times. The V call is TRBV6-1, the J call TRBJ2-7; 11 nucleotides align to TRBD2. With 9 bases clipped from V and 4 bases from J, the junction kept 8 bases outside the gene matches. Germline CDR1 MNHNS, CDR2 SASEGT. The CDR3 runs to 14 residues. CDR3 in DNA: TGTGCCAGTAAAACTAGCGGGAGTAGGTACGAGCAGTACTTC. Protein product: CASKTSGSRYEQYF.

This clone was observed a few times. V gene TRBV5-1 combines with J gene TRBJ2-3, with TRBD1 matching 8 bases. J lost 0 bases, V lost 0 bases, and 6 bases had no gene match. Germline V gene sequence: CDR1 SGHRS, CDR2 YFSETQ. The CDR3 is made up of 17 amino acids. This CDR3 is CASSLGAGGYSTDTQYF. CDR3 bases: TGCGCCAGCAGCTTGGGTGCAGGGGGCTATAGCACAGATACGCAGTATTTT.

The chain carries TRBV7-9 and TRBJ1-6; D is possibly TRBD1 (5 bases). Trimming removed 5 bases from V and 9 bases from J, with 14 bases in between. Germline V lookup: CDR1 SEHNR, CDR2 FQNEAQ (reference sequence). The CDR3 is made up of 14 amino acids. The CDR3 region is CASSPGKGGSPLHF. The CDR3 region has the DNA TGTGCCAGCAGCCCAGGGAAGGGCGGTTCACCCCTCCACTTT.

The J gene is TRBJ1-2, the V gene TRBV19; 7 nucleotides align to TRBD1. Trimming cost V 7 bases and J 4 bases; bases outside gene matches: 9. The CDR3 extends over 14 amino acids. The V gene's germline CDR1 is LNHDA and CDR2 SQIVND (reference sequence). The CDR3 loop is CASTTQQGPYGYTF. The CDR3 bases are TGTGCCAGTACAACGCAACAGGGGCCCTATGGCTACACCTTC.

The chain has TRBV5-5 and TRBJ1-4; D may be TRBD1 (5 bases). Trimming removed 1 base from V and 6 bases from J, with 16 bases in between. Germline-derived CDR1 and CDR2 are SGHKS and YYEKEE (reference sequence). The CDR3 has 16 amino acids. The DNA for the CDR3 is TGTGCCAGCAGCTTGCTACAGGCTGGCGGTTATGAAAAACTGTTTTTT. This sequence encodes CASSLLQAGGYEKLFF.

The sample holds a few counts of this clone. The rearrangement uses TRBV5-4 and TRBJ2-1, with D possibly TRBD1 on 6 matching bases. Trimming shortened V by 1 base and J by 6 bases, and 17 bases separated the two germline ends. Germline CDR1 is SGHNT and CDR2 is YYREEE (reference sequence). The CDR3 extends over 16 amino acids. In nucleotides, the CDR3 is TGTGCCAGCAGCTTGCTTACAGGGAAACAAAGCAATGAGCAGTTCTTC. Translating it yields CASSLLTGKQSNEQFF.